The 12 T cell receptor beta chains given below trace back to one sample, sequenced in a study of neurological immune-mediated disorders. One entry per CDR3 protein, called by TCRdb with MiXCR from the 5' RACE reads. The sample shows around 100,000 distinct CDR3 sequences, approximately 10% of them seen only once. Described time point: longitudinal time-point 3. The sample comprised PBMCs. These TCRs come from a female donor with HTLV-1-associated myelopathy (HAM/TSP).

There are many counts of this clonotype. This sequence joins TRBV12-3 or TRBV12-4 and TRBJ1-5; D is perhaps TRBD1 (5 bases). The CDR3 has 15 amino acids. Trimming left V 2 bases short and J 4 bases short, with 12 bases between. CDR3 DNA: TGTGCCAGCAGTTTATCGGCAGGGATGAATCAGCCCCAGCATTTT. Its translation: CASSLSAGMNQPQHF.

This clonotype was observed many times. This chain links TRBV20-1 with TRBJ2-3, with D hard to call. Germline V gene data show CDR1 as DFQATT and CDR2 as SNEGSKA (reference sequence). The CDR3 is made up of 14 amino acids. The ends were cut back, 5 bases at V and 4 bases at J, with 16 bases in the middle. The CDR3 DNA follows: TGCAGTGCTTCACCTGGGCCCAAACCAGATACGCAGTATTTT. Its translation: CSASPGPKPDTQYF.

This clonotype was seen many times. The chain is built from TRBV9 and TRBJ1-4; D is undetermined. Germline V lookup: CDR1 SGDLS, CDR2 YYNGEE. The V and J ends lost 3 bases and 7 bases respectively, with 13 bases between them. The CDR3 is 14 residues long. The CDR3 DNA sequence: TGTGCCAGCAGCGCGGGAGGAACGGCTGAAAAACTGTTTTTT. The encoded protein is CASSAGGTAEKLFF.

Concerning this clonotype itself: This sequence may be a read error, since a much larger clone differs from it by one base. The CDR3 bases are TGCACCAGCAGCATGGGACAGGATAATTCACCCCTCCACTTT. Its protein is CTSSMGQDNSPLHF. The gene calls are TRBV5-1 and TRBJ1-6; TRBD1 matches at 8 bases. This CDR3 has 14 residues. The germline gives CDR1 SGHRS, CDR2 YFSETQ. The full variable domain, its missing parts supplied by reference TRBV5-1 and TRBJ1-6, is KAGVTQTPRYLIKTRGQQVTLSCSPISGHRSVSWYQQTPGQGLQFLFEYFSETQRNKGNFPGRFSGRQFSNSRSEMNVSTLELGDSALYLCTSSMGQDNSPLHFGNGTRLTVT.

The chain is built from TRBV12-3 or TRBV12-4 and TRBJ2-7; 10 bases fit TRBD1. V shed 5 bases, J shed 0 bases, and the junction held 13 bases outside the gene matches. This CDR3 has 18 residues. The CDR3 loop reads CASSSRDRGEISSYEQYF. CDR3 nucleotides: TGTGCCAGCAGTAGCCGGGACAGGGGCGAAATTAGCTCCTACGAGCAGTACTTC.

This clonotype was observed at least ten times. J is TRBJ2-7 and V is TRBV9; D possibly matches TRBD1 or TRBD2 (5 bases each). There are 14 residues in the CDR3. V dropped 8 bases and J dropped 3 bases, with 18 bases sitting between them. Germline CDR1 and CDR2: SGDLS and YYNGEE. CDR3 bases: TGTGCCAGTTCGTTGTTGGGGACCTTCTACGAGCAGTACTTC. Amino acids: CASSLLGTFYEQYF.

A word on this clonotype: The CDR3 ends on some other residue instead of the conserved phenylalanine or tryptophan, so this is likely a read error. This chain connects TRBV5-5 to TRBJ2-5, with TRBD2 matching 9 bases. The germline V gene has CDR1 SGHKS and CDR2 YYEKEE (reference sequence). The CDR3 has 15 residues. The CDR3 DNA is TGTGCCAACAGCGGAACGGGACTAGCTGAAGAGACCCAGTACTCC. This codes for CANSGTGLAEETQYS.

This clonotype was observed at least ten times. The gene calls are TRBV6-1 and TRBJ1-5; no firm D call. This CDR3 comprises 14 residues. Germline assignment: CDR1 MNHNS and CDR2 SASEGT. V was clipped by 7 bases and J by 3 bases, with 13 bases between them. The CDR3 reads CASTLYGYNQPQHF. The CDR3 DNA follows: TGTGCCAGCACCCTCTACGGATACAATCAGCCCCAGCATTTT.

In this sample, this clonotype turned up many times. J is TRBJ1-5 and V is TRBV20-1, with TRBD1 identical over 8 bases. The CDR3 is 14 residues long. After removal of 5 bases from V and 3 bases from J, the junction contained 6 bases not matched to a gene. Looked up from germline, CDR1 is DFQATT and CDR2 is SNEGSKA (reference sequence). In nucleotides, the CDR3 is TGCAGTGCTTACGGGGACAGGTTCAATCAGCCCCAGCATTTT. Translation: CSAYGDRFNQPQHF.

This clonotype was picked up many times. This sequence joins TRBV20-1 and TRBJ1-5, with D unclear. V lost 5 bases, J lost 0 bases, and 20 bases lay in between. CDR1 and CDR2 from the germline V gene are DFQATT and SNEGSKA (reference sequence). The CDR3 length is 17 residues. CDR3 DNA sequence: TGCAGTGCTGAGCGTCCCGGGCGGGTTTTTAGCAATCAGCCCCAGCATTTT. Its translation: CSAERPGRVFSNQPQHF.

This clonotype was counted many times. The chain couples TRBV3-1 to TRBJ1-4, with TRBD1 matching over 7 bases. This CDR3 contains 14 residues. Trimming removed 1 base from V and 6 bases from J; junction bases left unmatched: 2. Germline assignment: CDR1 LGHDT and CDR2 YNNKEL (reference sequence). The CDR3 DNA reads TGTGCCAGCAGCCAAGCAGGGGGTGATGAAAAACTGTTTTTT. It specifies CASSQAGGDEKLFF.

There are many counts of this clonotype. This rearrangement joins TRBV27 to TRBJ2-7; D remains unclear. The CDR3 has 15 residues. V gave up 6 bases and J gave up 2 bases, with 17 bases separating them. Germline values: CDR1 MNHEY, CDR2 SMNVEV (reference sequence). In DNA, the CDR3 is TGTGCCAGCAGCGAATTCCCCGCCCGCGCCTACGAGCAGTACTTC. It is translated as CASSEFPARAYEQYF.